The rows below give T cell receptor beta chains drawn from one sample of a study of control samples from healthy donors and cancer patients. Data came from immunoSEQ multiplex PCR; TCRdb stores just in-frame clones and leaves some out. Of 60,000 to 75,000 clones in the sample, about 92% were seen once. Sequenced sample: PBMCs. The source of these receptors is a man between 60 and 75 years old with colorectal cancer. Both conserved end residues are trimmed from each CDR3. The D gene is left open where the match is weak.

cdr3_aa: ASSHHDRAQGYGYT; v_call: TRBV4-3; j_call: TRBJ1-2; d_call: TRBD1
cdr3_aa: ASSFQRQGRNEQF; v_call: TRBV2; j_call: TRBJ2-1; d_call: TRBD1
cdr3_aa: ASSRRGGSNEQF; v_call: TRBV6-2/TRBV6-3; j_call: TRBJ2-1; d_call: .
cdr3_aa: ASSWDMERGEQF; v_call: TRBV27; j_call: TRBJ2-1; d_call: .
cdr3_aa: ASSQKLRSNQPQH; v_call: TRBV23-1; j_call: TRBJ1-5; d_call: .
cdr3_aa: ASTRGGFGANVLT; v_call: TRBV9; j_call: TRBJ2-6; d_call: TRBD2
cdr3_aa: ASRRAGGWYNEQF; v_call: TRBV4-1; j_call: TRBJ2-1; d_call: TRBD2
cdr3_aa: ASSLDRVSEKLF; v_call: TRBV11-2; j_call: TRBJ1-4; d_call: .
cdr3_aa: ASSSPQGGGYAGELF; v_call: TRBV9; j_call: TRBJ2-2; d_call: .
cdr3_aa: ASSLTVARTDTQY; v_call: TRBV7-3; j_call: TRBJ2-3; d_call: .
cdr3_aa: ASSSRLAGLEFGELF; v_call: TRBV21-1; j_call: TRBJ2-2; d_call: .
cdr3_aa: ASSSMGRETQY; v_call: TRBV2; j_call: TRBJ2-5; d_call: .
cdr3_aa: ATTSGNNNSPLH; v_call: TRBV3-1/TRBV3-2; j_call: TRBJ1-6; d_call: .
cdr3_aa: ASSRSGGHEQF; v_call: TRBV7-9; j_call: TRBJ2-1; d_call: TRBD2
cdr3_aa: ASSLGTFAGGYT; v_call: TRBV9; j_call: TRBJ1-2; d_call: .
cdr3_aa: ASSLVGARGHGELF; v_call: TRBV7-8; j_call: TRBJ2-2; d_call: .
cdr3_aa: ASSPRMNTEAF; v_call: TRBV11-3; j_call: TRBJ1-1; d_call: .
cdr3_aa: ASSAQGGLANEKLF; v_call: TRBV2; j_call: TRBJ1-4; d_call: TRBD1
cdr3_aa: ASRRMDRQYYGYT; v_call: TRBV28; j_call: TRBJ1-2; d_call: TRBD1
cdr3_aa: AISPEAPTDTQY; v_call: TRBV10-3; j_call: TRBJ2-3; d_call: .
cdr3_aa: ASSSRQIYEQY; v_call: TRBV27; j_call: TRBJ2-7; d_call: .
cdr3_aa: ASSLAGAAGETQY; v_call: TRBV7-9; j_call: TRBJ2-5; d_call: .
cdr3_aa: ASSLDRGGQTQY; v_call: TRBV5-4; j_call: TRBJ2-5; d_call: TRBD1
cdr3_aa: ASSSGQVNYEQY; v_call: TRBV11-3; j_call: TRBJ2-7; d_call: TRBD1
cdr3_aa: ASSEAGGTDTQY; v_call: TRBV6-1; j_call: TRBJ2-3; d_call: .
cdr3_aa: ASSTSGYNEQF; v_call: TRBV7-2; j_call: TRBJ2-1; d_call: TRBD2
cdr3_aa: ASSPSRTAYEQY; v_call: TRBV4-3; j_call: TRBJ2-7; d_call: .
cdr3_aa: ASRTGFYYGYT; v_call: TRBV19; j_call: TRBJ1-2; d_call: .